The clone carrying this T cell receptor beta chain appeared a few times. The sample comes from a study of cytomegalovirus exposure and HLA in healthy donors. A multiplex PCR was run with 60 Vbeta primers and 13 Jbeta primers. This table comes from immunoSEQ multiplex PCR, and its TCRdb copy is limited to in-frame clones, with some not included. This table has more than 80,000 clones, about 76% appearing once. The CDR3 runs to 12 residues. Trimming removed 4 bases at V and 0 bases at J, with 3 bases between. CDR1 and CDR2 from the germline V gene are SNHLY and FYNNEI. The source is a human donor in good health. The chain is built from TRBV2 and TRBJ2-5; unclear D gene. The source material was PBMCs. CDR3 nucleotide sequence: TGTGCCAGCAGTGCTTACCAAGAGACCCAGTACTTC. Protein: CASSAYQETQYF.